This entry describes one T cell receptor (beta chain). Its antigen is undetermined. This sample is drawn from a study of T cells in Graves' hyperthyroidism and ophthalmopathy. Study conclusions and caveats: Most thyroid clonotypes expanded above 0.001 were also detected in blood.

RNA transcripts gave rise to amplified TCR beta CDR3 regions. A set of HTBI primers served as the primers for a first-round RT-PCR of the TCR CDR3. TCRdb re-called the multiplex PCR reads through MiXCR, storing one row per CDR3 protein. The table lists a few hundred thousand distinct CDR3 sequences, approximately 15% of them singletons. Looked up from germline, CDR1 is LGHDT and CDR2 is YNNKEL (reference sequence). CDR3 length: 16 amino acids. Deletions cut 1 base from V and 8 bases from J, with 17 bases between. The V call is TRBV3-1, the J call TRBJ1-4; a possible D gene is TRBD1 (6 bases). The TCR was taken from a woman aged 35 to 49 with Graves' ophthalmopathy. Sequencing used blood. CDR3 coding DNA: TGTGCCAGCAGCCAAGTTGCAGGATGGGACAACGAAAAACTGTTTTTT. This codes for CASSQVAGWDNEKLFF.